Shown below are 21 T cell receptor beta chains from a single sample sequenced in a study of T cells in Graves' hyperthyroidism and ophthalmopathy. Amplification yielded TCR beta CDR3 regions, with RNA transcripts as the source. Using the HTBI primer set, a first-round RT-PCR was run on the TCR CDR3. TCRdb re-derived calls from the multiplex PCR reads in MiXCR, one entry per CDR3 protein. Found here are fewer than 800,000 distinct CDR3 sequences, roughly 15% of them singletons; the top ten hold approximately 8.4%. Sample: blood. These receptors were obtained from a man aged 18 to 29 with Graves' hyperthyroidism.

V usage is TRBV12-3 or TRBV12-4 and J usage is TRBJ2-1; D remains ambiguous. This CDR3 contains 13 residues. Trimming left V 4 bases short and J 7 bases short, with 11 bases between. The CDR3 nucleotides read TGTGCCAGCAGTTACATCGGATCGAATGAGCAGTTCTTC. Translated, it gives CASSYIGSNEQFF.

On this clonotype itself: A much more abundant neighbour one base away suggests this may be a read error. The rearrangement joins TRBV9 to TRBJ1-5; a weak D match, TRBD1 (5 bases). Germline assignment: CDR1 SGDLS and CDR2 YYNGEE. This CDR3 region has 14 residues. This chain's CDR3 is CASSVGQKYQPRHF. The CDR3 DNA sequence: TGTGCCAGCAGCGTCGGACAAAAGTATCAGCCCCGGCATTTT.

In its sample, this clonotype was seen a few times. The chain is built from TRBV5-1 and TRBJ1-2; a weak D match, TRBD1 (5 bases). Germline V CDR1 and CDR2: SGHRS, YFSETQ. This CDR3 has 15 residues. The V gene lost 2 bases and the J gene lost 1 base, with 12 bases spanning the gap. DNA of the CDR3: TGCGCCAGCAGCTTCGGCGGGGCTTTTAACTATGGCTACACCTTC. It yields the protein CASSFGGAFNYGYTF.

This clonotype was observed a handful of times. The rearrangement links TRBV5-5 to TRBJ1-5, with D perhaps TRBD1 (6 bases). The CDR3 loop spans 15 amino acids. Germline values: CDR1 SGHKS, CDR2 YYEKEE (reference sequence). Trimming stripped 1 base from V and 4 bases from J, with 12 bases between. CDR3 sequence (DNA): TGTGCCAGCAGCTTGCGGGGGGCTAGAAATCAGCCCCAGCATTTT. Translating gives CASSLRGARNQPQHF. Variable domain in full (rest from reference TRBV5-5 and TRBJ1-5): DAGVTQSPTHLIKTRGQQVTLRCSPISGHKSVSWYQQVLGQGPQFIFQYYEKEERGRGNFPDRFSARQFPNYSSELNVNALLLGDSALYLCASSLRGARNQPQHFGDGTRLSIL.

The V and J genes are TRBV20-1 and TRBJ1-2, with D maybe TRBD1 (5 bases). CDR3 length: 15 residues. V was cut by 2 bases and J by 4 bases, with 17 bases left in between. CDR1 DFQATT and CDR2 SNEGSKA come from the germline V gene (reference sequence). The chain's CDR3 is CSARSRGPLPYGYTF. In DNA, the CDR3 is TGCAGTGCTAGATCGAGGGGACCGCTTCCCTATGGCTACACCTTC.

This clonotype came up many times. The chain couples TRBV7-9 to TRBJ2-7, with TRBD2 as a possible D gene (5 bases). Trimming removed 2 bases at V and 1 base at J, with 15 bases between. The CDR3 totals 16 residues. The germline V gene encodes CDR1 SEHNR and CDR2 FQNEAQ (reference sequence). CDR3 amino acids: CASSLSSAAKSYEQYF. In DNA, the CDR3 is TGTGCCAGCAGCTTAAGTAGCGCTGCAAAATCCTACGAGCAGTACTTC.

This clonotype was detected many times. The chain uses TRBV6-1 and TRBJ2-2; no clear D gene. Germline V lookup: CDR1 MNHNS, CDR2 SASEGT. CDR3 size: 15 residues. The V gene lost 6 bases and the J gene lost 8 bases, with 19 bases spanning the gap. In DNA form, the CDR3 reads TGTGCCAGCAGCTCCCTGATCACCTCGCCAGGGGAGCTGTTTTTT. This gives the protein CASSSLITSPGELFF.

The V and J genes are TRBV28 and TRBJ2-7, with a weak D call TRBD2 (6 bases). The CDR3 has 15 residues. The germline gives CDR1 MDHEN, CDR2 SYDVKM. V was cut by 2 bases and J by 6 bases, with 17 bases left in between. DNA for the CDR3: TGTGCCAGCAGTTTAGGGGGGACGGTACGGGGCGAGCAGTACTTC. It translates to CASSLGGTVRGEQYF.

This clonotype was counted a few times. The rearrangement joins TRBV29-1 to TRBJ2-7; 8 bases are shared with TRBD1. There are 15 residues in the CDR3. Germline assignment: CDR1 SQVTM and CDR2 ANQGSEA. The V gene end was trimmed by 0 bases and the J gene end by 5 bases; junction bases not matched to a gene: 9. In DNA form, the CDR3 reads TGCAGCGTTGAAGAATCGGACAGGGAGACCCACGAGCAGTACTTC. Its translation is CSVEESDRETHEQYF.

V is TRBV20-1 and J is TRBJ2-1; 9 nucleotides line up with TRBD2. CDR1 is DFQATT and CDR2 is SNEGSKA in the germline V gene (reference sequence). V shed 0 bases, J shed 12 bases, and the junction held 12 bases outside the gene matches. The CDR3 extends over 15 amino acids. The CDR3 coding sequence is TGCAGTGCTAGAGATTGGGGACTAGCCTCCCGGGGGCAGTTCTTC. Its translation: CSARDWGLASRGQFF.

In this sample, this clonotype turned up many times. V and J are TRBV2 and TRBJ1-2, with D perhaps matching TRBD1 (5 bases). V lost 10 bases to trimming and J lost 4 bases, with 16 bases between them. The CDR3 loop spans 13 amino acids. The germline V gene has CDR1 SNHLY and CDR2 FYNNEI. CDR3 nucleotide sequence: TGTGCCACCGGGAGAGGGACCCTCTATGGCTACACCTTC. Residues: CATGRGTLYGYTF.

This clonotype has just a few counts. The J gene is TRBJ2-3, the V gene TRBV6-1; possible D gene TRBD2, 6 bases. CDR1 is MNHNS, CDR2 SASEGT, per germline. CDR3 size: 15 residues. V lost 4 bases and J lost 5, with 16 bases in between. CDR3 in amino acids: CASSVGLTRGDTQYF. The CDR3 DNA reads TGTGCCAGCAGTGTGGGACTGACGAGAGGAGATACGCAGTATTTT.

This chain connects TRBV7-2 to TRBJ2-5, with D perhaps TRBD2 (5 bases). This CDR3 has 15 amino acids. Looked up from germline, CDR1 is SGHTA and CDR2 is FQGNSA. Deletions cut 1 base from V and 5 bases from J, with 14 bases between. The CDR3 region has the DNA TGTGCCAGCAGCTTAGTAGCGACGGGTGAGGAGACCCAGTACTTC. Residues: CASSLVATGEETQYF.

This clonotype was observed a handful of times. The V and J genes are TRBV7-9 and TRBJ2-5, with 9 bases matching TRBD1. CDR1 is SEHNR and CDR2 is FQNEAQ in the germline V gene (reference sequence). CDR3 length equals 16 residues. With V trimmed by 5 bases and J by 1 base, 8 bases remained unmatched. This CDR3 reads CASSPPGQGFQETQYF. The CDR3 DNA is TGTGCCAGCAGCCCTCCGGGACAGGGTTTCCAAGAGACCCAGTACTTC.

The chain couples TRBV7-9 to TRBJ1-5; D is unresolved. From germline, CDR1 is SEHNR and CDR2 FQNEAQ (reference sequence). The V end was cut by 2 bases, the J end by 6 bases, with 8 bases between. The CDR3 extends over 13 amino acids. Written as DNA, the CDR3 is TGTGCCAGCAGCTTAAAAGGGTCTCAGCCCCAGCATTTT. Protein: CASSLKGSQPQHF.

This clonotype was recorded at least ten times. The chain links TRBV18 to TRBJ1-1, with 8 bases fitting TRBD1. The V and J ends lost 6 bases and 2 bases, in that order; junction bases with no gene match: 5. The germline V gene has CDR1 KGHSH and CDR2 LQKENI. The CDR3 has 14 amino acids. The CDR3 DNA reads as TGTGCCAGCTCCGCGGACAGGGATAACACTGAAGCTTTCTTT. It encodes CASSADRDNTEAFF.

This clonotype was counted ten times or more. This sequence joins TRBV2 and TRBJ1-5; D is ambiguous. The CDR3 loop spans 15 amino acids. Germline values: CDR1 SNHLY, CDR2 FYNNEI. V lost 5 bases and J 2 bases, leaving 13 bases between the germline ends. The DNA for the CDR3 is TGTGCCAGCAGTCCAACCCTGGGTGGCAATCAGCCCCAGCATTTT. This translates into CASSPTLGGNQPQHF.

The chain employs TRBV19 and TRBJ2-5, with 7 bases lining up with TRBD2. From germline, CDR1 is LNHDA and CDR2 SQIVND (reference sequence). V gave up 8 bases and J gave up 5 bases; unmatched junction bases: 5. The CDR3 is made up of 12 amino acids. The CDR3 DNA reads TGTGCCAGTTCCGCGGGAGCGGAGACCCAGTACTTC. Translation: CASSAGAETQYF.

V gene TRBV19 combines with J gene TRBJ1-2, with D tentatively TRBD1 (6 bases). The CDR3 runs 11 residues. Trimming removed 11 bases from V and 8 bases from J, with 15 bases in between. Germline-derived CDR1 and CDR2 are LNHDA and SQIVND (reference sequence). CDR3: CAGWTVRGYTF. As DNA, the CDR3 is TGTGCCGGATGGACAGTAAGAGGCTACACCTTC.

In the case of this clonotype: This sequence may be a read error, since a much larger clone differs from it by one base. Because it lacks the conserved phenylalanine or tryptophan at the end, this CDR3 is likely a read error. The chain uses TRBV18 and TRBJ1-5; D unclear. Germline-derived CDR1 and CDR2 are KGHSH and LQKENI. V gave up 3 bases and J gave up 8 bases, with 14 bases separating them. This CDR3 region has 14 residues. The CDR3 reads CASSPVGPREPQHS. The CDR3 DNA is TGTGCCAGCTCACCCGTAGGGCCCCGCGAGCCCCAGCATTCT.

This chain connects TRBV29-1 to TRBJ1-5; D uncertain. Germline lookup yields CDR1 SQVTM and CDR2 ANQGSEA. The CDR3 is 12 amino acids. V lost 5 bases, J lost 3 bases, and 8 bases lay in between. The CDR3 DNA reads as TGCAGCGTTCAAATCCTCAATCAGCCCCAGCATTTT. It translates to CSVQILNQPQHF.